This TCR beta chain was identified in a study of T cells in Graves' hyperthyroidism and ophthalmopathy. Findings of the study overall: In the analysis, a 13 V-J model separated ophthalmopathy from stable hyperthyroidism. The model identified upcoming ophthalmopathy a median about 7.1 months ahead of onset.

Germline V gene data show CDR1 as SGHRS and CDR2 as YFSETQ. Trimming pared 5 bases from V and 0 bases from J, leaving 29 bases between. CDR3 length: 21 amino acids. In regard to this clonotype: As yet, its antigen is unknown.

Amplification targeted TCR beta CDR3 regions from RNA transcripts. HTBI primers were employed in a first-round RT-PCR of the TCR CDR3. TCRdb re-derived calls from the multiplex PCR reads in MiXCR, one entry per CDR3 protein. The sample includes about 560,000 distinct CDR3 sequences, approximately 15% seen only once; the top ten take 18%. The TCR sequence derives from a woman between 18 and 30 years old with Graves' hyperthyroidism. The chain uses TRBV5-1 and TRBJ2-2, with D possibly called TRBD1 or TRBD2 (5 bases each). The material sequenced was blood. CDR3 sequence (DNA): TGCGCCAGCAGTTCTATACGATTTGATTCCTGGGACCGCACGAACACCGGGGAGCTGTTTTTT. This translates into CASSSIRFDSWDRTNTGELFF.